Each of the 8 T cell receptor beta chains below was sequenced from the same sample in a study of CD8 T cells in Susac syndrome. RNA, at about 0.45 to 1 ug, was reverse transcribed with random hexamers. TCRdb used MiXCR to reprocess the immunoSEQ multiplex PCR reads, holding one entry per CDR3 protein. Of about 130,000 distinct CDR3 sequences in the sample, more than 90% are singletons; the top ten hold roughly 0.12%. Specimen: CD4+ T cells from PBMCs. The source of these receptors is a human donor in good health.

The chain carries TRBV28 and TRBJ2-2; the match to TRBD1 covers 9 bases. V lost 6 bases to trimming and J lost 2 bases; unmatched junction nucleotides: 7. Germline CDR1 and CDR2: MDHEN and SYDVKM. CDR3 size: 16 residues. The CDR3 loop is CASSGNRGRNTGELFF. The DNA of the CDR3 is TGTGCCAGCAGCGGTAACAGGGGGCGTAACACCGGGGAGCTGTTTTTT. Variable domain in full (rest from reference TRBV28 and TRBJ2-2): DVKVTQSSRYLVKRTGEKVFLECVQDMDHENMFWYRQDPGLGLRLIYFSYDVKMKEKGDIPEGYSVSREKKERFSLILESASTNQTSMYLCASSGNRGRNTGELFFGEGSRLTVL.

The chain combines TRBV3-1 with TRBJ2-5, with 7 bases matching TRBD2. V lost 0 bases and J lost 7; bases outside the gene matches: 5. The CDR3 has 14 residues. Per germline, CDR1 LGHDT and CDR2 YNNKEL (reference sequence). CDR3 bases: TGTGCCAGCAGCCAAGATACGGGAGGCCGGACCCAGTACTTC. This translates into CASSQDTGGRTQYF.

This clonotype has only one observation. The gene calls are TRBV3-1 and TRBJ2-7; D is possibly TRBD1 (6 bases). Germline-derived CDR1 and CDR2 are LGHDT and YNNKEL (reference sequence). There are 15 residues in the CDR3. V dropped 4 bases and J dropped 2 bases, with 15 bases sitting between them. The DNA of the CDR3 is TGTGCCAGCAGCCGAGAGAGGGGGTCGACCTACGAGCAGTACTTC. Translating gives CASSRERGSTYEQYF.

The chain recombines TRBV3-1 with TRBJ2-2; TRBD1 or TRBD2 may be the D gene (5 bases each). CDR1 and CDR2 (germline): LGHDT, YNNKEL (reference sequence). The CDR3 sequence is 12 residues long. Trimming removed 3 bases at V and 6 bases at J, with 5 bases between. CDR3 amino acids: CASSQGPGELFF. The CDR3 nucleotides read TGTGCCAGCAGCCAGGGACCCGGGGAGCTGTTTTTT.

This chain joins TRBV15 and TRBJ2-2; D gene unclear. CDR1 LNHNV and CDR2 YYDKDF come from the germline V gene (reference sequence). The V and J ends lost 0 bases and 3 bases respectively, with 8 bases between them. The CDR3 spans 15 residues. CDR3 sequence: CATSRDYVHTGELFF. In nucleotides, the CDR3 is TGTGCCACCAGCAGAGATTACGTGCACACCGGGGAGCTGTTTTTT. The entire variable domain, with the rest obtained from reference TRBV15 and TRBJ2-2, is as follows: DAMVIQNPRYQVTQFGKPVTLSCSQTLNHNVMYWYQQKSSQAPKLLFHYYDKDFNNEADTPDNFQSRRPNTSFCFLDIRSPGLGDTAMYLCATSRDYVHTGELFFGEGSRLTVL.

V and J are TRBV5-1 and TRBJ1-2; 9 bases match TRBD1. Germline-derived CDR1 and CDR2 are SGHRS and YFSETQ. The V gene end was trimmed by 2 bases and the J gene end by 8 bases; junction bases not matched to a gene: 7. This CDR3 spans 14 amino acids. DNA for the CDR3: TGCGCCAGCAGCTTTGGGACAGGGCTGAGAGGCTACACCTTC. Translating it yields CASSFGTGLRGYTF.

Written as DNA, the CDR3 is TGTGCCAGCAGCCAAGAAGAGGCGACAGGGGGAGAGACCCAGTACTTC. Translation: CASSQEEATGGETQYF. The J gene is TRBJ2-5, the V gene TRBV3-1; 9 bases agree with TRBD1. V trimming: 0 bases; J trimming: 4 bases; junction bases outside the gene matches: 6. Germline lookup yields CDR1 LGHDT and CDR2 YNNKEL (reference sequence). The CDR3 is 16 amino acids.

There are a few counts of this clonotype. The V and J genes are TRBV2 and TRBJ2-7; perhaps D is TRBD1 or TRBD2 (6 bases each). Germline V gene data show CDR1 as SNHLY and CDR2 as FYNNEI. This CDR3 comprises 11 residues. Deletions cut 7 bases from V and 6 bases from J, with 10 bases between. The CDR3 reads CASTEGGEQYF. The CDR3 bases are TGTGCCAGCACCGAGGGGGGCGAGCAGTACTTC.